The present T cell receptor beta chain was sequenced within a study of CD8 T cells in ankylosing spondylitis. The study, taken as a whole, reports: Researchers report that disease-linked clones proved CD8+ and relatively rare in peripheral blood. Within ankylosing spondylitis blood, a TCR beta motif made up of roughly eight highly homologous variants appeared to be characteristic. Matched ankylosing spondylitis synovial fluid reportedly contained a significantly enriched population of disease-linked clones.

Quantitative molecular-barcoded 5'-RACE generated the TCR beta libraries. TCRdb reprocessed the 5' RACE reads via MiXCR and lists one record per CDR3 protein. The sample comprises some 840,000 distinct CDR3 sequences, over 9.5% of which are singletons, and roughly 0.51% rests with the top ten. To note about this clonotype: Its antigen is still unknown.

Germline V gene sequence: CDR1 DFQATT, CDR2 SNEGSKA (reference sequence). The V gene end was trimmed by 4 bases and the J gene end by 2 bases; junction bases not matched to a gene: 4. This CDR3 is 15 amino acids long. The rearrangement joins TRBV20-1 to TRBJ2-2; 10 nucleotides agree with TRBD2. Specimen: blood, either unsorted or a sorted T cell fraction (not recorded which). This receptor was identified in a male donor with ankylosing spondylitis. The CDR3 here is CSANSGRANTGELFF. The CDR3 DNA is TGCAGTGCTAACAGCGGGAGGGCCAACACCGGGGAGCTGTTTTTT.